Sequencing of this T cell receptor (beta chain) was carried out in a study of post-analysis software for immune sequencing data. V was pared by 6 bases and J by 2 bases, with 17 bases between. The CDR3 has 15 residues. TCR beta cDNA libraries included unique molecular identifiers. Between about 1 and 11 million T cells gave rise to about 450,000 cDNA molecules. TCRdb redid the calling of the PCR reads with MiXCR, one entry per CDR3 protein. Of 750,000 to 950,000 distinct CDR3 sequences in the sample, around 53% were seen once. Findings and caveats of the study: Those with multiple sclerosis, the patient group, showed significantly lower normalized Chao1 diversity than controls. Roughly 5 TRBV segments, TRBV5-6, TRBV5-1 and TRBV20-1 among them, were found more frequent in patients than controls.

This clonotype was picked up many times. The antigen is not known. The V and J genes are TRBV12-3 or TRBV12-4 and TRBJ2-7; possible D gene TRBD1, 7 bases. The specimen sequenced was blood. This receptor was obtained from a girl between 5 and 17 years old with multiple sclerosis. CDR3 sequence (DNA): TGTGCCAGCAGCCCAGGGGGGACACGAACCTACGAGCAGTACTTC. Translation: CASSPGGTRTYEQYF.